Below are 10 T cell receptor beta chains sequenced from a single sample in a study of cytomegalovirus exposure and HLA in healthy donors. Amplification used 60 Vbeta primers and 13 Jbeta primers. Some clones are missing from TCRdb's copy, which holds only in-frame ones; the method was immunoSEQ multiplex PCR. Among 150,000 to 200,000 clones listed, around two thirds were seen once. The sequencing sample was made of PBMCs. All receptors come from a man under 40 in good health and CMV-seropositive.

The chain joins TRBV9 to TRBJ2-4, with 11 bases matching TRBD1. V shed 3 bases and J 0 bases; nucleotides not matched to a gene: 11. CDR3 length: 19 residues. From germline, CDR1 is SGDLS and CDR2 YYNGEE. CDR3 bases: TGTGCCAGCAGCGCTGGGGACAGGGGGTCCATCCTAGCCAAAAACATTCAGTACTTC. Translating it yields CASSAGDRGSILAKNIQYF. The variable domain in full, completed from reference TRBV9 and TRBJ2-4, reads DSGVTQTPKHLITATGQRVTLRCSPRSGDLSVYWYQQSLDQGLQFLIQYYNGEERAKGNILERFSAQQFPDLHSELNLSSLELGDSALYFCASSAGDRGSILAKNIQYFGAGTRLSVL.

The table lists this clone with a count of one. In nucleotides, the CDR3 is TGTGCCAGCAGCTCGAGGGGGGGGGCTTGGAATCAGCCCCAGCATTTT. It specifies CASSSRGGAWNQPQHF. The chain combines TRBV5-5 with TRBJ1-5; weak D call: TRBD1 (6 bases). CDR3 length: 16 amino acids. The V gene's germline CDR1 is SGHKS and CDR2 YYEKEE (reference sequence). Deletions cut 3 bases from V and 4 bases from J, with 17 bases between.

CDR3: CASSLGGSGDTQYF. The DNA for the CDR3 is TGTGCCAGCAGCTTGGGCGGGAGCGGGGATACGCAGTATTTT. V gene TRBV7-3 combines with J gene TRBJ2-3; TRBD2 matches 7 bases. This CDR3 is built from 14 residues. V trimming: 3 bases; J trimming: 6 bases; junction bases outside the gene matches: 6. CDR1 is SGHTA, CDR2 FQGTGA, per germline.

This clone was seen a few times. DNA for the CDR3: TGTGCCAGCACTCCGACAGGGCCGGAGGACGAGCAGTACTTC. Protein product: CASTPTGPEDEQYF. The chain combines TRBV6-5 with TRBJ2-7; TRBD1 agrees at 7 bases. Germline trimming cut 7 bases from V and 5 bases from J; bases unmatched to any gene: 11. The germline V gene encodes CDR1 MNHEY and CDR2 SVGAGI. The CDR3 length is 14 residues.

V and J are TRBV6-4 and TRBJ1-2; D remains ambiguous. There are 14 residues in the CDR3. Trimming cost V 5 bases and J 4 bases, with 14 bases left between them. Germline V gene sequence: CDR1 MRHNA, CDR2 SNTAGT. CDR3 sequence: CASSHGEASYGYTF. CDR3 coding DNA: TGTGCCAGCAGTCACGGGGAAGCCAGCTATGGCTACACCTTC.

The chain recombines TRBV30 with TRBJ1-4; 12 bases fit TRBD1. CDR1 is GTSNPN and CDR2 is SVGIG in the germline V gene (reference sequence). Germline trimming cut 2 bases from V and 8 bases from J; bases unmatched to any gene: 3. The CDR3 is 14 amino acids. The CDR3 is CAWSSGTGGEKLFF. The DNA of the CDR3 is TGTGCCTGGAGTTCCGGGACAGGGGGCGAAAAACTGTTTTTT.

This clone was counted only a few times. J is TRBJ2-7 and V is TRBV29-1; 14 bases align to TRBD2. There are 15 residues in the CDR3. J gave up 3 bases and V 4 bases, and 5 bases lay outside the gene matches. Per the germline V gene, CDR1 is SQVTM and CDR2 is ANQGSEA. CDR3 sequence: CSVGTSGGTFYEQYF. In DNA, the CDR3 is TGCAGCGTTGGGACTAGCGGGGGGACTTTCTACGAGCAGTACTTC.

The chain recombines TRBV28 with TRBJ2-7, with 8 nucleotides matching TRBD2. The CDR3 has 14 residues. The V and J ends lost 7 bases and 2 bases, in that order; junction bases with no gene match: 7. Per germline, CDR1 MDHEN and CDR2 SYDVKM. In nucleotides, the CDR3 is TGTGCCAGCACTCCGGGGGGGAATCCCTACGAGCAGTACTTC. Translation gives CASTPGGNPYEQYF.

This chain uses TRBV19 with TRBJ2-1; 9 positions agree with TRBD2. The CDR3 consists of 16 residues. Germline V gives CDR1 LNHDA, CDR2 SQIVND (reference sequence). V gave up 3 bases and J gave up 9 bases; unmatched junction bases: 12. The CDR3 coding sequence is TGTGCCAGTAGTATCGTGCTGGCGGGAGGGCCTGTTGAGCAGTTCTTC. Its translation: CASSIVLAGGPVEQFF.

This chain links TRBV5-6 with TRBJ2-1, with 13 nucleotides matching TRBD2. The CDR3 runs 17 residues. V shed 4 bases, J shed 5 bases, and the junction held 9 bases outside the gene matches. Germline CDR1 SGHDT, CDR2 YYEEEE. The CDR3 loop reads CASSERTSGSLDNEQFF. CDR3 nucleotide sequence: TGTGCCAGCAGCGAACGGACTAGCGGGAGTCTCGACAATGAGCAGTTCTTC.